A single sample gave rise to the 28 T cell receptor beta chains below, sequenced in a study of blood T cell repertoires in COVID-19. Assay: immunoSEQ multiplex PCR; the TCRdb copy retains only in-frame clones and omits some. The repertoire holds 200,000 to 250,000 clones, with approximately 90% as singletons. Material for sequencing was PBMCs or T cells enriched from blood (not recorded which). The receptors shown here come from a man aged 45-65 years who had been exposed to COVID-19.

The genes are TRBV24-1 and TRBJ2-2; 11 bases are a match to TRBD1. V trimming: 4 bases; J trimming: 4 bases; junction bases outside the gene matches: 10. Germline assignment: CDR1 KGHDR and CDR2 SFDVKD. The CDR3 loop spans 18 amino acids. Here the CDR3 DNA reads TGTGCCACCAGTGACCTCTGGACAGGGGGCGGTGGCACCGGGGAGCTGTTTTTT. Translating gives CATSDLWTGGGGTGELFF.

This clone has just a few counts. The rearrangement links TRBV6-6 to TRBJ1-2, with no clear D. This CDR3 contains 13 residues. V gave up 6 bases and J gave up 4 bases, with 12 bases separating them. In germline, CDR1 is MNHNY, CDR2 SVGAGI (reference sequence). In DNA form, the CDR3 reads TGTGCCAGCAGCAACAGTGAAGTCTATGGCTACACCTTC. It codes for CASSNSEVYGYTF.

The gene calls are TRBV11-3 and TRBJ1-1, with 7 bases fitting TRBD1. There are 13 residues in the CDR3. J gave up 11 bases and V 5 bases, and 11 bases lay outside the gene matches. Germline CDR1 SGHNT, CDR2 YENEEA. CDR3: CASSRIGGARAFF. CDR3 coding DNA: TGTGCCAGCAGCCGCATAGGGGGCGCGCGGGCTTTCTTT.

This rearrangement joins TRBV2 to TRBJ2-7; no firm D call. Trimming removed 4 bases at V and 1 base at J, with 11 bases between. CDR3 length equals 14 residues. Germline V gene lookup returns CDR1 SNHLY and CDR2 FYNNEI. CDR3 in DNA: TGTGCCAGCAGTGGTAAAAGCTGGTCCTACGAGCAGTACGTC. It is translated as CASSGKSWSYEQYV.

The chain is built from TRBV7-9 and TRBJ2-3; 7 bases map to TRBD1. The junction had 6 bases not matched to a gene; V was cut back by 3 bases and J by 6 bases. The CDR3 loop spans 14 amino acids. Germline V gene data show CDR1 as SEHNR and CDR2 as FQNEAQ (reference sequence). The CDR3 bases are TGTGCCAGCAGCTTGGTTGACAGGGAGGATACGCAGTATTTT. The encoded protein is CASSLVDREDTQYF.

The chain employs TRBV24-1 and TRBJ1-3; D is ambiguous. CDR3 length: 14 residues. Trimming stripped 6 bases from V and 0 bases from J, with 8 bases between. Germline V gives CDR1 KGHDR, CDR2 SFDVKD. In DNA, the CDR3 is TGTGCCACCAGTCCCAGAAGCTCTGGAAACACCATATATTTT. Translating gives CATSPRSSGNTIYF.

This clone has a single count. The chain has TRBV7-2 and TRBJ1-5, with D possibly being TRBD1 (5 bases). The germline CDR1 and CDR2 sequences are SGHTA and FQGNSA. V dropped 0 bases and J dropped 9 bases, with 15 bases sitting between them. The CDR3 sequence is 15 residues long. CDR3 sequence reads: CASSLAGLGQGPQHF. Here the CDR3 DNA reads TGTGCCAGCAGCTTAGCCGGTTTAGGGCAGGGGCCCCAGCATTTT.

The genes are TRBV19 and TRBJ2-5; 7 bases agree with TRBD2. J lost 2 bases, V lost 4 bases, and 10 bases had no gene match. Germline CDR1 reads LNHDA; CDR2 reads SQIVND (reference sequence). The CDR3 totals 16 residues. DNA for the CDR3: TGTGCCAGTAGTAGACTGGGCGGGGGACTACAAGAGACCCAGTACTTC. This sequence encodes CASSRLGGGLQETQYF.

In its sample, this clone was seen once. Here the CDR3 reads CASSNTGFDTEAFF. CDR3 nucleotide sequence: TGTGCCAGCAGCAATACAGGGTTCGACACTGAAGCTTTCTTT. The chain links TRBV28 to TRBJ1-1; weak D call: TRBD1 (6 bases). V was shortened by 6 bases and J by 3 bases, with 14 bases between the two germline ends. CDR3 size: 14 residues. Germline V gives CDR1 MDHEN, CDR2 SYDVKM.

The V gene is TRBV18, the J gene TRBJ2-1; a weak D match, TRBD2 (5 bases). Germline CDR1 reads KGHSH; CDR2 reads LQKENI. V was clipped by 4 bases and J by 2 bases, with 9 bases between them. There are 14 residues in the CDR3. The DNA for the CDR3 is TGTGCCAGCTCACGATCCGGGGCCTACAATGAGCAGTTCTTC. The encoded protein is CASSRSGAYNEQFF.

V usage is TRBV30 and J usage is TRBJ1-6; D gene uncertain. The CDR3 length is 15 residues. Germline V gives CDR1 GTSNPN, CDR2 SVGIG (reference sequence). The germline V and J ends were trimmed by 3 bases and 5 bases, with 14 bases remaining between them. CDR3 sequence: CAWSGLAVDNSPLHF. CDR3 DNA sequence: TGTGCCTGGAGCGGGTTAGCGGTTGATAATTCACCCCTCCACTTT. The full variable domain, rest sourced from reference TRBV30 and TRBJ1-6, is SQTIHQWPATLVQPVGSPLSLECTVEGTSNPNLYWYRQAAGRGLQLLFYSVGIGQISSEVPQNLSASRPQDRQFILSSKKLLLSDSGFYLCAWSGLAVDNSPLHFGNGTRLTVT.

V gene TRBV6-1 combines with J gene TRBJ1-2; D gene uncertain. V lost 1 base to trimming and J lost 3 bases, with 6 bases between them. The CDR3 totals 13 residues. Germline V lookup: CDR1 MNHNS, CDR2 SASEGT. In DNA form, the CDR3 reads TGTGCCAGCAGTGAAGAGAGGGACTATGGCTACACCTTC. Protein product: CASSEERDYGYTF.

In this sample, this clone turned up a few times. This chain connects TRBV6-5 to TRBJ1-1; no definite D call. CDR3 length: 15 residues. V was cut by 0 bases and J by 0 bases, with 8 bases left in between. Germline V gene sequence: CDR1 MNHEY, CDR2 SVGAGI. As DNA, the CDR3 is TGTGCCAGCAGTTACTCCCGCTGGCTGAACACTGAAGCTTTCTTT. Translated, it gives CASSYSRWLNTEAFF.

The V call is TRBV5-1, the J call TRBJ2-3; the match to TRBD2 covers 10 bases. The V and J ends lost 4 bases and 4 bases, in that order; junction bases with no gene match: 6. CDR1 is SGHRS, CDR2 YFSETQ, per germline. This CDR3 comprises 15 residues. CDR3 region: CASSLSSGRADTQYF. CDR3 nucleotides: TGCGCCAGCAGCCTTTCAAGCGGGAGGGCAGATACGCAGTATTTT.

This clone has just a few counts. The V gene is TRBV12-5, the J gene TRBJ2-5, with 12 bases fitting TRBD1. The V segment lost 3 bases and the J segment 3 bases; nucleotides outside the gene matches: 8. The CDR3 sequence is 17 residues long. The V gene's germline CDR1 is LGHNT and CDR2 FRNRAP. CDR3 coding DNA: TGTGCTAGTGGTTTCATAACAGGGACAGGGGGCAAAGAGACCCAGTACTTC. It codes for CASGFITGTGGKETQYF.

This sequence joins TRBV10-2 and TRBJ1-5; TRBD1 might be the D (5 bases). This CDR3 region has 14 residues. Trimming took off 6 bases at V and 5 bases at J, with 14 bases between the two ends. CDR1 and CDR2 from the germline V gene are WSHSY and SAAADI. CDR3 bases: TGCGCCAGCAGCCCCACAGGTGCGCATCAGCCCCAGCATTTT. This translates into CASSPTGAHQPQHF.

This clone came up once. The chain uses TRBV6-5 and TRBJ1-2, with 9 bases that match TRBD1. Germline loops: CDR1 MNHEY, CDR2 SVGAGI. J lost 4 bases, V lost 8 bases, and 8 bases had no gene match. This CDR3 has 14 amino acids. The CDR3 DNA is TGTGCCAGCGGGGACAGGGCCAACGGCTATGGCTACACCTTC. As protein: CASGDRANGYGYTF.

This rearrangement joins TRBV29-1 to TRBJ1-1; the D is unclear. The V end lost 0 bases, the J end lost 0 bases, and 5 bases lay between the germline ends. This CDR3 is 13 amino acids long. Germline CDR1 reads SQVTM; CDR2 reads ANQGSEA. The CDR3 sequence: CSVEESVNTEAFF. The DNA for the CDR3 is TGCAGCGTTGAAGAATCCGTGAACACTGAAGCTTTCTTT.

This chain joins TRBV2 and TRBJ2-6; tentative D call: TRBD2 (5 bases). The V gene lost 6 bases and the J gene lost 0 bases, with 6 bases spanning the gap. The CDR3 totals 14 residues. Germline V CDR1 and CDR2: SNHLY, FYNNEI. DNA of the CDR3: TGTGCCAGCAGGGGAGTCTCTGGGGCCAACGTCCTGACTTTC. This sequence encodes CASRGVSGANVLTF. Based on the CDR3 plus reference TRBV2 and TRBJ2-6, the full variable domain is EPEVTQTPSHQVTQMGQEVILRCVPISNHLYFYWYRQILGQKVEFLVSFYNNEISEKSEIFDDQFSVERPDGSNFTLKIRSTKLEDSAMYFCASRGVSGANVLTFGAGSRLTVL.

J is TRBJ1-5 and V is TRBV21-1; the D call TRBD1 from the table was never checked on the DNA. TRBV21-1 represents a pseudogene. CDR3 length equals 21 residues. CDR3 protein: CASSKNGPGDRGLRFIQPQHF. The CDR3 nucleotides are TGTGCCAGCAGCAAAAACGGGCCAGGGGACAGGGGATTAAGGTTTATTCAGCCCCAGCATTTT.

This chain joins TRBV2 and TRBJ1-2, with D possibly TRBD1 on 6 matching bases. CDR3 size: 15 residues. Germline CDR1 is SNHLY and CDR2 is FYNNEI. Trimming removed 6 bases at V and 2 bases at J, with 16 bases between. The CDR3 sequence is CASSVQGAYNYGYTF. Here the CDR3 DNA reads TGTGCCAGCAGCGTACAGGGAGCCTACAACTATGGCTACACCTTC.

The chain is built from TRBV4-2 and TRBJ1-2; D call uncertain. Germline CDR1 and CDR2: LGHNA and YNFKEQ. The length of the CDR3 is 14 residues. Trimming took off 1 base at V and 7 bases at J, with 13 bases between the two ends. The CDR3 region is CASSQATVLGGYTF. The CDR3 DNA reads TGTGCCAGCAGCCAAGCAACAGTACTTGGTGGCTACACCTTC.

This rearrangement joins TRBV7-9 to TRBJ2-5; perhaps TRBD2 as D (5 bases). The V and J ends lost 1 base and 7 bases respectively, with 16 bases between them. The CDR3 covers 15 residues. Germline V gene sequence: CDR1 SEHNR, CDR2 FQNEAQ (reference sequence). DNA of the CDR3: TGTGCCAGCAGCTTAGAGGTCAGGCATCGGGGGACCCAGTACTTC. It specifies CASSLEVRHRGTQYF.

The rearrangement uses TRBV5-4 and TRBJ2-7; tentative D call: TRBD2 (6 bases). CDR3 size: 13 residues. Germline V gene sequence: CDR1 SGHNT, CDR2 YYREEE (reference sequence). Trimming stripped 3 bases from V and 7 bases from J, with 14 bases between. CDR3 DNA sequence: TGTGCCAGCAGCTCCCGGTGGGACTCAGAGCAGTACTTC. It is translated as CASSSRWDSEQYF.

The chain couples TRBV18 to TRBJ1-2; 9 bases are shared with TRBD1. Germline lookup yields CDR1 KGHSH and CDR2 LQKENI. This CDR3 region has 15 residues. Trimming took 2 bases from V and 5 from J; bases not matched to a gene: 6. CDR3 DNA: TGTGCCAGCTCACCAACGGGACAGGGTGAATATGGCTACACCTTC. It yields the protein CASSPTGQGEYGYTF.

The CDR3 is CASSWQGNQPQHF. The CDR3 DNA reads TGTGCCAGCAGTTGGCAGGGCAATCAGCCCCAGCATTTT. The chain links TRBV6-5 to TRBJ1-5; D remains ambiguous. The CDR3 spans 13 residues. CDR1 is MNHEY, CDR2 SVGAGI, per germline. Trimming pared 4 bases from V and 2 bases from J, leaving 6 bases between.

The genes are TRBV5-1 and TRBJ2-5, with 7 bases identical to TRBD1. The V and J ends lost 4 bases and 2 bases, in that order; junction bases with no gene match: 11. Germline V gene lookup returns CDR1 SGHRS and CDR2 YFSETQ. This CDR3 region has 16 residues. The CDR3 bases are TGCGCCAGCAGCCAAAGACAGGGTCCCTCTCAAGAGACCCAGTACTTC. Translating gives CASSQRQGPSQETQYF.

The chain couples TRBV5-5 to TRBJ1-2; 9 nucleotides match TRBD1. The CDR3 contains 14 residues. V gave up 2 bases and J gave up 8 bases; unmatched junction bases: 7. The germline gives CDR1 SGHKS, CDR2 YYEKEE (reference sequence). This CDR3 is CASSLAGTGYGYTF. CDR3 DNA: TGTGCCAGCAGCTTAGCCGGGACAGGGTACGGCTACACCTTC. Looking up the rest from reference TRBV5-5 and TRBJ1-2 gives the full variable domain: DAGVTQSPTHLIKTRGQQVTLRCSPISGHKSVSWYQQVLGQGPQFIFQYYEKEERGRGNFPDRFSARQFPNYSSELNVNALLLGDSALYLCASSLAGTGYGYTFGSGTRLTVV.